The text below deals with one T cell receptor (beta chain). What it binds is unknown. The data were obtained in a study of beta chain features in type 1 diabetes. Study summary: Regarding age, gender and cell yields, patients proved similar to healthy donors.

Germline V lookup: CDR1 SGHTA, CDR2 FQGTGA. V lost 4 bases to trimming and J lost 6 bases, with 13 bases between them. This CDR3 has 14 residues. In total, each donor contributed a single heparinised blood draw that averaged roughly 100 mL. General study findings and limits: When Type 1 diabetes patients were examined, their TCRB CDR3s proved moderately but significantly shorter in all four CD4+ subsets. Over-representation of high TCR-expressing cells was a possible consequence of cDNA sequencing.

Expressed TCRB transcripts were sequenced because the isolated RNA had all been reverse transcribed beforehand. Libraries were prepared by immunoSEQ multiplex PCR; TCRdb keeps only in-frame clonotypes and omits some of them. The data contain approximately 38,000 clones, 64% of them singletons. This sequence joins TRBV7-3 and TRBJ2-1; TRBD1 might be the D (5 bases). This receptor was identified in a woman in her twenties or thirties in good health. Source material: Tregs from blood. The CDR3 here is CASSSLAQGNEQFF. The CDR3 coding sequence is TGTGCCAGCAGCTCCCTTGCCCAGGGCAATGAGCAGTTCTTC.